Each of the 31 T cell receptor beta chains below was sequenced from the same sample in a study of cytomegalovirus exposure and HLA in healthy donors. PCR primers comprised 60 Vbeta and 13 Jbeta primers. Here immunoSEQ multiplex PCR was the method, and the copy in TCRdb shows in-frame clones only, minus some. The sample records about 160,000 clones, roughly 80% being singletons. The sequenced sample consisted of PBMCs. These receptor sequences come from a female donor in good health and CMV-seronegative.

This clone has just a few counts. J is TRBJ2-1 and V is TRBV5-3, with D tentatively TRBD1 (5 bases). TRBV5-3 has ORF status, its function being uncertain. This CDR3 is 14 amino acids long. With 0 bases removed from V and 8 bases from J, the gap between germline ends came to 12 bases. CDR3 protein: CARSLVAGKDEQFF. The DNA of the CDR3 is TGTGCCAGAAGCTTGGTAGCAGGGAAGGATGAGCAGTTCTTC.

This clone was recorded only once. Other DNA sequences from this sample encode an identical CDR3 as well. The rearrangement links TRBV30 to TRBJ2-5, with 9 bases that match TRBD2. V gave up 1 base and J gave up 0 bases; unmatched junction bases: 12. The CDR3 is made up of 18 amino acids. Per the germline V gene, CDR1 is GTSNPN and CDR2 is SVGIG (reference sequence). The CDR3 protein is CAWSGGNSGSLYQETQYF. The DNA for the CDR3 is TGTGCCTGGAGTGGTGGAAATAGCGGGAGCCTGTACCAAGAGACCCAGTACTTC.

This clone is a singleton in its sample. The gene calls are TRBV14 and TRBJ1-2; possible D gene TRBD1, 6 bases. V lost 4 bases and J lost 7, with 13 bases in between. The CDR3 is 13 amino acids. Germline CDR1 reads SGHDN; CDR2 reads FVKESK. The CDR3 coding sequence is TGTGCCAGCAGCCTTCCCAGGACAGCTGGCTACACCTTC. Translated, it gives CASSLPRTAGYTF.

The gene calls are TRBV7-2 and TRBJ2-1; D possibly corresponds to TRBD2 (5 bases). With 0 bases removed from V and 10 bases from J, the gap between germline ends came to 10 bases. Germline V gene data show CDR1 as SGHTA and CDR2 as FQGNSA. This CDR3 contains 13 residues. The CDR3 sequence: CASSLAGEGEQFF. Here the CDR3 DNA reads TGTGCCAGCAGCTTAGCGGGCGAGGGAGAGCAGTTCTTC.

The chain has TRBV5-1 and TRBJ2-5, with TRBD1 as a possible D gene (6 bases). The CDR3 has 15 residues. Germline loops: CDR1 SGHRS, CDR2 YFSETQ. The V and J ends lost 0 bases and 5 bases respectively, with 14 bases between them. CDR3 amino acids: CASSLALTGVETQYF. DNA of the CDR3: TGCGCCAGCAGCTTGGCCCTGACAGGAGTGGAGACCCAGTACTTC.

This clone came up a few times. The chain combines TRBV5-1 with TRBJ2-4; 11 positions match TRBD2. This CDR3 region has 16 residues. Germline assignment: CDR1 SGHRS and CDR2 YFSETQ. V was clipped by 4 bases and J by 7 bases; unmatched bases: 10. The CDR3 loop is CASSPPVAGGPNIQYF. CDR3 nucleotide sequence: TGCGCCAGCAGCCCGCCGGTAGCGGGAGGGCCCAACATTCAGTACTTC. Using reference TRBV5-1 and TRBJ2-4 for the parts outside the CDR3, the full variable domain is KAGVTQTPRYLIKTRGQQVTLSCSPISGHRSVSWYQQTPGQGLQFLFEYFSETQRNKGNFPGRFSGRQFSNSRSEMNVSTLELGDSALYLCASSPPVAGGPNIQYFGAGTRLSVL.

The V call is TRBV5-1, the J call TRBJ1-4; 10 bases are shared with TRBD1. The germline CDR1 and CDR2 sequences are SGHRS and YFSETQ. V dropped 4 bases and J dropped 8; count of bases not matched to a gene: 5. CDR3 length equals 14 residues. The CDR3 DNA sequence: TGCGCCAGCAGCAATTCGGGACAGGGGGAAAAACTGTTTTTT. It yields the protein CASSNSGQGEKLFF.

The gene calls are TRBV2 and TRBJ1-1, with 7 nucleotides matching TRBD1. V lost 8 bases to trimming and J lost 1 base; unmatched junction nucleotides: 4. The germline gives CDR1 SNHLY, CDR2 FYNNEI. The CDR3 runs to 13 residues. The CDR3, as DNA: TGTGCCAGCTCCCAGGGGGGGAACACTGAAGCTTTCTTT. It encodes CASSQGGNTEAFF. Filled out from reference TRBV2 and TRBJ1-1, the complete variable domain reads EPEVTQTPSHQVTQMGQEVILRCVPISNHLYFYWYRQILGQKVEFLVSFYNNEISEKSEIFDDQFSVERPDGSNFTLKIRSTKLEDSAMYFCASSQGGNTEAFFGQGTRLTVV.

V and J are TRBV5-1 and TRBJ2-5; 10 bases fit TRBD1. The CDR3 is made up of 18 amino acids. The V gene's germline CDR1 is SGHRS and CDR2 YFSETQ. V lost 3 bases, J lost 4 bases, and 15 bases stayed unmatched. The DNA of the CDR3 is TGCGCCAGCAGCTCGGTGGGACAGGGGAACACGAGGGGAGAGACCCAGTACTTC. Its protein product is CASSSVGQGNTRGETQYF.

The chain recombines TRBV2 with TRBJ2-5; TRBD2 is a possible D gene (6 bases). The tail of the sequence fits TRBJ2-7 better, so the J call may be wrong. The CDR3 loop spans 13 amino acids. CDR1 is SNHLY and CDR2 is FYNNEI in the germline V gene. CDR3 sequence (DNA): TGTGCCGGCCGACCGGAGGGTTCCTACGAGCAGTACTTC. It is translated as CAGRPEGSYEQYF.

This clone was detected only once. J is TRBJ2-5 and V is TRBV19; the match to TRBD2 covers 9 bases. The V gene's germline CDR1 is LNHDA and CDR2 SQIVND (reference sequence). Unmatched junction bases numbered 10, after V lost 3 bases and J lost 5 bases. This CDR3 spans 16 amino acids. The CDR3 loop reads CASSMWLAGFGETQYF. The DNA of the CDR3 is TGTGCCAGTAGTATGTGGCTAGCGGGATTCGGGGAGACCCAGTACTTC.

J is TRBJ2-3 and V is TRBV5-6; D gene unclear. The CDR3 is 16 amino acids. The V gene's germline CDR1 is SGHDT and CDR2 YYEEEE. Trimming removed 2 bases at V and 4 bases at J, with 17 bases between. The chain's CDR3 is CASSFSPAMSADTQYF. The DNA of the CDR3 is TGTGCCAGCAGCTTTAGCCCGGCGATGAGCGCAGATACGCAGTATTTT.

The chain couples TRBV5-4 to TRBJ1-2, with 10 bases aligning to TRBD1. The CDR3 has 16 amino acids. Germline loops: CDR1 SGHNT, CDR2 YYREEE (reference sequence). With V trimmed by 4 bases and J by 4 bases, 10 bases remained unmatched. This chain's CDR3 is CASSPGGTGDSYGYTF. CDR3 nucleotide sequence: TGTGCCAGCAGCCCGGGTGGGACAGGGGATTCCTATGGCTACACCTTC.

The chain couples TRBV30 to TRBJ1-6, with a weak D call TRBD1 (6 bases). Germline values: CDR1 GTSNPN, CDR2 SVGIG (reference sequence). The CDR3 contains 14 residues. V was clipped by 5 bases and J by 9 bases, with 17 bases between them. CDR3 sequence: CAWAAGVMFSPLHF. DNA for the CDR3: TGTGCCTGGGCGGCAGGGGTTATGTTTTCACCCCTCCACTTT.

Points on this clone: The same CDR3 also results from other DNA sequences found in this sample. The chain uses TRBV5-1 and TRBJ1-1; tentative D call: TRBD1 (6 bases). This CDR3 comprises 14 residues. Germline values: CDR1 SGHRS, CDR2 YFSETQ. V was cut by 5 bases and J by 1 base, with 12 bases left in between. CDR3 nucleotides: TGCGCCAGCAGTTTGAACAGGGAGAACACTGAAGCTTTCTTT. Its translation is CASSLNRENTEAFF.

This clone was seen repeatedly, ten times or more. The chain couples TRBV30 to TRBJ1-1; no firm D call. CDR3 length: 14 residues. Germline V gives CDR1 GTSNPN, CDR2 SVGIG (reference sequence). V dropped 4 bases and J dropped 0 bases, with 12 bases sitting between them. The CDR3 DNA reads as TGTGCCTGGAAGCCGGGGTCCATGAACACTGAAGCTTTCTTT. It specifies CAWKPGSMNTEAFF.

The V and J genes are TRBV6-1 and TRBJ2-1, with TRBD1 matching over 7 bases. The V segment lost 4 bases and the J segment 4 bases; nucleotides outside the gene matches: 7. The V gene's germline CDR1 is MNHNS and CDR2 SASEGT. This CDR3 region has 15 residues. CDR3 nucleotides: TGTGCCAGCAGTGCAGGGGACAGTGGATACAATGAGCAGTTCTTC. Translation: CASSAGDSGYNEQFF.

This clone turned up a few times. V usage is TRBV6-5 and J usage is TRBJ2-2, with D perhaps matching TRBD2 (5 bases). The CDR3 spans 13 residues. V lost 7 bases to trimming and J lost 5 bases, with 11 bases between them. Germline assignment: CDR1 MNHEY and CDR2 SVGAGI. CDR3 nucleotide sequence: TGTGCCAGCACAGTTACGGGGACCGGGGAGCTGTTTTTT. It is translated as CASTVTGTGELFF.

The V and J genes are TRBV2 and TRBJ2-1; 8 bases map to TRBD2. Germline CDR1 is SNHLY and CDR2 is FYNNEI. V lost 7 bases, J lost 8 bases, and 7 bases stayed unmatched. There are 13 residues in the CDR3. The chain's CDR3 is CASKAREEDEQFF. DNA for the CDR3: TGTGCCAGCAAAGCGCGGGAGGAGGATGAGCAGTTCTTC.

This clone has a handful of counts. The CDR3 region is CASSVGSSGLWSGELFF. CDR3 bases: TGTGCCAGCAGCGTAGGATCTAGCGGGCTTTGGTCCGGGGAGCTGTTTTTT. The chain combines TRBV9 with TRBJ2-2; the match to TRBD2 covers 8 bases. CDR3 length: 17 amino acids. V trimming: 0 bases; J trimming: 6 bases; junction bases outside the gene matches: 10. Germline V gives CDR1 SGDLS, CDR2 YYNGEE.

This rearrangement joins TRBV4-1 to TRBJ2-2; a possible D gene is TRBD2 (7 bases). Looked up from germline, CDR1 is MGHRA and CDR2 is YSYEKL. The CDR3 runs 17 residues. V was trimmed by 5 bases and J by 5 bases, leaving 21 bases between them. CDR3 DNA sequence: TGCGCCAGCAGCTGGCTGGCTATGGGGGGGCGGACCGGGGAGCTGTTTTTT. This gives the protein CASSWLAMGGRTGELFF.

This clone occurred a few times. The J gene is TRBJ2-1, the V gene TRBV25-1; TRBD2 is a possible D gene (5 bases). The CDR3 consists of 14 residues. Germline V lookup: CDR1 MGHDK, CDR2 SYGVNS. V shed 8 bases and J shed 1 base, with 12 bases lying between them. The CDR3 sequence is CASASRGSYNEQFF. The CDR3 DNA reads as TGTGCCAGCGCCTCACGGGGATCCTACAATGAGCAGTTCTTC.

This clone has only one observation. The gene calls are TRBV29-1 and TRBJ1-2, with 10 bases aligning to TRBD1. The CDR3 spans 14 residues. CDR1 is SQVTM, CDR2 ANQGSEA, per germline. V shed 7 bases and J 2 bases; nucleotides not matched to a gene: 7. CDR3 loop: CSASRDRGNYGYTF. The CDR3 region has the DNA TGCAGCGCGTCCCGGGACAGGGGCAACTATGGCTACACCTTC.

The rearrangement uses TRBV4-1 and TRBJ1-2, with TRBD1 as a possible D gene (5 bases). The ends were cut back, 1 base at V and 0 bases at J, with 18 bases in the middle. Germline-derived CDR1 and CDR2 are MGHRA and YSYEKL. The CDR3 length is 18 residues. CDR3 bases: TGCGCCAGCAGCCAAGTAGACTTGCAGGGCGATACTAACTATGGCTACACCTTC. Translating gives CASSQVDLQGDTNYGYTF.

The chain carries TRBV7-3 and TRBJ2-3; 8 bases match TRBD2. Germline V CDR1 and CDR2: SGHTA, FQGTGA. Trimming took 3 bases from V and 8 from J; bases not matched to a gene: 10. CDR3 length: 15 amino acids. CDR3: CASSLDPGGPSTQYF. The CDR3 nucleotides read TGTGCCAGCAGCTTGGATCCGGGGGGGCCTAGTACGCAGTATTTT.

This chain connects TRBV18 to TRBJ2-7, with a tentative D call TRBD1 (6 bases). The CDR3 has 15 residues. Per the germline V gene, CDR1 is KGHSH and CDR2 is LQKENI. Trimming cost V 2 bases and J 4 bases, with 15 bases left between them. CDR3 residues: CASSPNSGEPYEQYF. The CDR3 DNA sequence: TGTGCCAGCTCACCAAATTCAGGGGAGCCGTACGAGCAGTACTTC.

The genes are TRBV7-2 and TRBJ2-7; perhaps TRBD2 as D (6 bases). CDR1 and CDR2 (germline): SGHTA, FQGNSA. This CDR3 contains 15 residues. With 4 bases removed from V and 4 bases from J, the gap between germline ends came to 17 bases. The CDR3 DNA is TGTGCCAGCAGCTCCGGGGGATGGGGAACGTACGAGCAGTACTTC. This codes for CASSSGGWGTYEQYF. The full variable domain, rest sourced from reference TRBV7-2 and TRBJ2-7, is GAGVSQSPSNKVTEKGKDVELRCDPISGHTALYWYRQSLGQGLEFLIYFQGNSAPDKSGLPSDRFSAERTGGSVSTLTIQRTQQEDSAVYLCASSSGGWGTYEQYFGPGTRLTVT.

This clone has just one count. This chain links TRBV5-1 with TRBJ2-3, with 7 bases lining up with TRBD2. V lost 3 bases to trimming and J lost 3 bases; unmatched junction nucleotides: 7. The CDR3 has 15 residues. Per the germline V gene, CDR1 is SGHRS and CDR2 is YFSETQ. The CDR3 DNA is TGCGCCAGCAGCTCCCCAGCGGGGAGTACAGATACGCAGTATTTT. Amino acid sequence: CASSSPAGSTDTQYF.

The J gene is TRBJ1-6, the V gene TRBV19, with 8 bases aligning to TRBD1. Trimming at V came to 3 bases and at J to 8 bases, leaving 6 bases not matched to a gene. The V gene's germline CDR1 is LNHDA and CDR2 SQIVND (reference sequence). This CDR3 is built from 15 residues. The CDR3, as DNA: TGTGCCAGTAGTATCGCCAACAGGGGGGATTCACCCCTCCACTTT. The encoded protein is CASSIANRGDSPLHF.

This sequence joins TRBV6-5 and TRBJ2-5; weak D call: TRBD2 (6 bases). V was clipped by 5 bases and J by 2 bases, with 9 bases between them. Germline CDR1 reads MNHEY; CDR2 reads SVGAGI. This CDR3 contains 13 residues. The CDR3 is CASSRDFQETQYF. The CDR3 region has the DNA TGTGCCAGCAGTAGGGACTTTCAAGAGACCCAGTACTTC.

The rearrangement joins TRBV19 to TRBJ2-7; D is perhaps TRBD1 (5 bases). CDR1 is LNHDA and CDR2 is SQIVND in the germline V gene (reference sequence). Trimming took off 5 bases at V and 3 bases at J, with 11 bases between the two ends. The CDR3 is 13 residues long. CDR3 sequence: CASSDSGYYEQYF. In DNA form, the CDR3 reads TGTGCCAGTAGTGACTCAGGGTACTACGAGCAGTACTTC.